These 5 T cell receptor beta chains came from one sample sequenced in a study of T cells in Graves' hyperthyroidism and ophthalmopathy. Amplification targeted TCR beta CDR3 regions from RNA transcripts. Primed by the HTBI set, a first-round RT-PCR was run on the TCR CDR3. One entry per CDR3 protein results from TCRdb running MiXCR on the multiplex PCR reads. This table holds roughly 400,000 distinct CDR3 sequences, about 14% found once. The material sequenced was blood. These receptors all come from a man aged 45-65 years with Graves' ophthalmopathy.

The chain couples TRBV29-1 to TRBJ2-2; TRBD2 matches at 7 bases. This CDR3 is 17 amino acids long. J lost 5 bases, V lost 7 bases, and 19 bases had no gene match. Germline values: CDR1 SQVTM, CDR2 ANQGSEA. The DNA of the CDR3 is TGCAGCGCCAAAACCCGGGGGGAGGTCTTCGATACCGGGGAGCTGTTTTTT. This translates into CSAKTRGEVFDTGELFF.

This chain connects TRBV19 to TRBJ1-5; tentative D call: TRBD1 (6 bases). The CDR3 spans 14 residues. The ends were cut back, 6 bases at V and 8 bases at J, with 17 bases in the middle. Germline assignment: CDR1 LNHDA and CDR2 SQIVND (reference sequence). The chain's CDR3 is CASSRSGALKPQHF. The CDR3, as DNA: TGTGCCAGTAGCCGATCGGGGGCCTTGAAGCCCCAGCATTTT.

A note on this clonotype: Possible read error: a much larger clone is one base away. This CDR3 is missing its conserved last phenylalanine or tryptophan, likely due to a read error. The chain couples TRBV16 to TRBJ1-1; tentatively, D is TRBD1 (6 bases). The CDR3 has 14 residues. The V and J ends lost 2 bases and 1 base respectively, with 8 bases between them. Germline loops: CDR1 KGHSY, CDR2 FQNENV. CDR3 DNA sequence: TGTGCCAGCAGCCAAAGGACAGCGAACACTGAAGCTTTCTCT. This gives the protein CASSQRTANTEAFS.

The V call is TRBV3-1, the J call TRBJ2-5, with D perhaps TRBD2 (6 bases). V was shortened by 4 bases and J by 9 bases, with 9 bases between the two germline ends. CDR1 LGHDT and CDR2 YNNKEL come from the germline V gene (reference sequence). CDR3 length: 11 residues. This chain's CDR3 is CASSPGGSQYF. CDR3 coding DNA: TGTGCCAGCAGCCCCGGGGGTTCCCAGTACTTC.

This clonotype came up many times. This sequence joins TRBV6-1 and TRBJ2-2; D is perhaps TRBD1 (6 bases). The ends were cut back, 5 bases at V and 0 bases at J, with 7 bases in the middle. CDR1 and CDR2 (germline): MNHNS, SASEGT. The CDR3 is made up of 14 amino acids. CDR3 protein: CASSRGTNTGELFF. The DNA of the CDR3 is TGTGCCAGCAGTAGGGGGACGAACACCGGGGAGCTGTTTTTT.